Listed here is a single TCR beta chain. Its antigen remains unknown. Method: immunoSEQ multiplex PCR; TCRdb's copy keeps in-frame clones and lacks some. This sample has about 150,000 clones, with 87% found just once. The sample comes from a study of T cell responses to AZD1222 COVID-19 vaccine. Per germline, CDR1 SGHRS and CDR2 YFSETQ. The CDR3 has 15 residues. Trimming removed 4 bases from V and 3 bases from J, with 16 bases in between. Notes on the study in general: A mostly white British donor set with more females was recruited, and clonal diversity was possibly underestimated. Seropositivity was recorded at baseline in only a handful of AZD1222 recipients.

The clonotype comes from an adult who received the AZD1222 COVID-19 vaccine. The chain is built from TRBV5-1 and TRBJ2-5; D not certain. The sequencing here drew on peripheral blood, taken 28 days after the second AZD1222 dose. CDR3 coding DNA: TGCGCCAGCAGCCCGCCCCCCAGCACAGAAGAGACCCAGTACTTC. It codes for CASSPPPSTEETQYF.